This T cell receptor (beta chain) was identified during a study of OX40 agonist ivuxolimab in advanced cancers. Study overall: A male proportion of just over 80% was recorded, with mean age approximately 57 years and range about 23 to 90.

Autoimmune disease history or systemic immunosuppression excluded patients. Concerning this clone: Its target is unknown.

J gave up 3 bases and V 7 bases, and 6 bases lay outside the gene matches. There are 15 residues in the CDR3. Germline CDR1 is SEHNR and CDR2 is FQNEAQ (reference sequence). Points from the study as a whole: Average numbers of expanded clones were greater in CD8+ T cells than in CD4+. Blood T cells, both CD4+ and CD8+, expanded clonally by week 6 at 0.1 to 3.0 mg/kg.

TCRdb keeps only in-frame clones here, not all; method: immunoSEQ multiplex PCR. Seen here are approximately 42,000 clones, 88% observed once, and the top ten hold less than 20%. Specimen: CD4+ or CD8+ T cells sorted from blood, collected in a trial of the OX40 agonist ivuxolimab. The gene calls are TRBV7-9 and TRBJ2-2; 9 positions agree with TRBD1. This clonotype originated in an adult with an advanced solid tumor such as melanoma, head and neck, liver or kidney cancer. The CDR3: CASTSGTGHTGELFF. The CDR3 DNA follows: TGTGCCAGCACCTCCGGGACAGGGCACACCGGGGAGCTGTTTTTT.